One and the same sample provided the 27 T cell receptor beta chains below, sequenced in a study of T cell repertoires in cytomegalovirus infection. Their antigens are not known. TCRdb used MiXCR to reprocess the reads, holding one entry per CDR3 protein. The data show approximately 730,000 distinct CDR3 sequences, with about 28% seen just once and around 13% held by the top ten. The sequencing here drew on cultured CD8+ T cells from PBMCs, taken from culture after CMV antigen stimulation. These receptors were taken from a human donor in good health (CMV status not recorded). Some clones in this sample may be carry-over from other donors' samples.

The J gene is TRBJ1-1, the V gene TRBV6-2 or TRBV6-3, with 9 bases identical to TRBD1. CDR1 MNHEY and CDR2 SVGEGT come from the germline V gene. This CDR3 comprises 15 residues. Losses at the gene ends were 2 bases for V and 3 bases for J; bases not matched to a gene: 4. The CDR3 protein is CASSYDDRGDTEAFF. CDR3 DNA: TGTGCCAGCAGTTACGATGACAGGGGGGACACTGAAGCTTTCTTT.

The V and J genes are TRBV12-3 or TRBV12-4 and TRBJ1-2; D is possibly TRBD1 (6 bases). Between the trimmed V and J ends, which lost 4 bases and 3 bases, there was a span of 12 bases. This CDR3 is 14 amino acids long. This CDR3 is CASSWDTGYYGYTF. DNA of the CDR3: TGTGCCAGCAGTTGGGATACAGGGTACTATGGCTACACCTTC.

The chain joins TRBV20-1 to TRBJ2-7, with 7 bases that match TRBD1. CDR1 DFQATT and CDR2 SNEGSKA come from the germline V gene (reference sequence). The CDR3 runs 14 residues. V shed 5 bases, J shed 1 base, and the junction held 8 bases outside the gene matches. The CDR3 loop reads CSAGSTGTSYEQYF. CDR3 nucleotide sequence: TGCAGTGCTGGGTCGACAGGGACATCCTACGAGCAGTACTTC.

V gene TRBV7-6 combines with J gene TRBJ2-1, with 10 bases matching TRBD2. V lost 5 bases and J lost 5; bases outside the gene matches: 3. Germline values: CDR1 SGHVS, CDR2 FNYEAQ. The CDR3 spans 14 residues. The CDR3: CASSHSGGHNEQFF. The CDR3 bases are TGTGCCAGCAGCCATAGCGGGGGGCACAATGAGCAGTTCTTC.

The rearrangement uses TRBV7-6 and TRBJ2-6, with 8 bases fitting TRBD1. CDR1 is SGHVS and CDR2 is FNYEAQ in the germline V gene. CDR3 length: 23 residues. V was clipped by 4 bases and J by 2 bases; unmatched bases: 25. CDR3 sequence (DNA): TGTGCCAGCAGCTCTACTGCTATTGGTTTATCGGCAGGGGGCGCACCTGGGGCCAACGTCCTGACTTTC. Its translation: CASSSTAIGLSAGGAPGANVLTF.

This clonotype was observed a few times. V usage is TRBV7-9 and J usage is TRBJ1-5; 9 bases align to TRBD1. V shed 4 bases, J shed 6 bases, and the junction held 13 bases outside the gene matches. This CDR3 contains 17 residues. The germline V gene encodes CDR1 SEHNR and CDR2 FQNEAQ (reference sequence). This CDR3 reads CASSYEPRDREAQPQHF. In nucleotides, the CDR3 is TGTGCCAGCAGCTACGAGCCTCGGGACAGGGAAGCTCAGCCCCAGCATTTT.

This clonotype was observed at least ten times. One junction end disagrees with the germline gene, perhaps due to a read error. The rearrangement joins TRBV7-9 to TRBJ1-1; D unresolved. Germline values: CDR1 SEHNR, CDR2 FQNEAQ (reference sequence). This CDR3 is built from 14 residues. This CDR3 reads CASSLVGMNTEAFF. The CDR3 region has the DNA TGTGCCAGCAGTTTAGTAGGGATGAACACTGAAGCTTTCTTT.

This clonotype has more than one count but fewer than ten. J is TRBJ1-4 and V is TRBV15; 8 positions agree with TRBD1. Germline loops: CDR1 LNHNV, CDR2 YYDKDF (reference sequence). CDR3 size: 14 residues. Trimming at V came to 4 bases and at J to 8 bases, leaving 6 bases not matched to a gene. The CDR3 bases are TGTGCCACCAGCACTGACAGGGGTCTCGAAAAACTGTTTTTT. This encodes CATSTDRGLEKLFF.

This clonotype was seen many times. The chain carries TRBV6-1 and TRBJ1-2; no definite D call. The CDR3 is 10 residues long. From germline, CDR1 is MNHNS and CDR2 SASEGT. V was cut by 6 bases and J by 4 bases, with 3 bases left in between. The CDR3 region is CASSPYGYTF. The CDR3 DNA sequence: TGTGCCAGCAGCCCCTATGGCTACACCTTC.

This rearrangement joins TRBV7-6 to TRBJ2-7; possibly TRBD1 or TRBD2 for D (5 bases each). The CDR3 is made up of 13 amino acids. V was clipped by 4 bases and J by 5 bases, with 12 bases between them. Germline-derived CDR1 and CDR2 are SGHVS and FNYEAQ. In DNA form, the CDR3 reads TGTGCCAGCAGCTACACCGGGGCCCACGAGCAGTACTTC. Translation gives CASSYTGAHEQYF.

The V call is TRBV5-1, the J call TRBJ1-1, with a possible D match to TRBD1 (5 bases). Germline-derived CDR1 and CDR2 are SGHRS and YFSETQ. The V end lost 4 bases, the J end lost 4 bases, and 20 bases lay between the germline ends. CDR3 length: 16 amino acids. CDR3 bases: TGCGCCAGCAGCCCACTCCCAGGGCCGAGGGGCACTGAAGCTTTCTTT. Translation gives CASSPLPGPRGTEAFF. Using reference TRBV5-1 and TRBJ1-1 for the parts outside the CDR3, the full variable domain is KAGVTQTPRYLIKTRGQQVTLSCSPISGHRSVSWYQQTPGQGLQFLFEYFSETQRNKGNFPGRFSGRQFSNSRSEMNVSTLELGDSALYLCASSPLPGPRGTEAFFGQGTRLTVV.

The chain has TRBV7-6 and TRBJ2-1, with D tentatively TRBD2 (6 bases). The CDR3 is made up of 16 amino acids. V gave up 5 bases and J gave up 1 base, with 15 bases separating them. The germline gives CDR1 SGHVS, CDR2 FNYEAQ. The CDR3 DNA reads as TGTGCCAGCAGCGCGACGGGAGACTGGTCCTACAATGAGCAGTTCTTC. Protein sequence: CASSATGDWSYNEQFF.

This clonotype was observed once. The V gene is TRBV9, the J gene TRBJ2-3; D ambiguous. CDR3 length: 14 amino acids. V was trimmed by 0 bases and J by 0 bases, leaving 5 bases between them. CDR1 and CDR2 from the germline V gene are SGDLS and YYNGEE. The CDR3 sequence is CASSVATSTDTQYF. CDR3 DNA sequence: TGTGCCAGCAGCGTAGCTACTAGCACAGATACGCAGTATTTT.

This clonotype was counted once. V gene TRBV10-3 combines with J gene TRBJ1-1; 7 bases are shared with TRBD1. The CDR3 is 15 amino acids. CDR1 is ENHRY and CDR2 is SYGVKD in the germline V gene. J lost 0 bases, V lost 10 bases, and 11 bases had no gene match. CDR3 sequence: CATGNRGSLNTEAFF. The CDR3 DNA reads as TGTGCCACCGGGAACAGGGGATCCTTGAACACTGAAGCTTTCTTT.

This clonotype has a handful of counts. V usage is TRBV5-6 and J usage is TRBJ2-5; TRBD1 might be the D (5 bases). Trimming pared 0 bases from V and 1 base from J, leaving 10 bases between. This CDR3 region has 15 residues. The germline V gene has CDR1 SGHDT and CDR2 YYEEEE. CDR3 nucleotide sequence: TGTGCCAGCAGCTTGGCCGGCAGGGCCCAAGAGACCCAGTACTTC. Protein sequence: CASSLAGRAQETQYF. Using reference TRBV5-6 and TRBJ2-5 for the parts outside the CDR3, the full variable domain is DAGVTQSPTHLIKTRGQQVTLRCSPKSGHDTVSWYQQALGQGPQFIFQYYEEEERQRGNFPDRFSGHQFPNYSSELNVNALLLGDSALYLCASSLAGRAQETQYFGPGTRLLVL.

The chain couples TRBV20-1 to TRBJ1-2; D remains unclear. Germline V gives CDR1 DFQATT, CDR2 SNEGSKA (reference sequence). CDR3 size: 20 residues. The ends were cut back, 4 bases at V and 4 bases at J, with 34 bases in the middle. The CDR3 DNA sequence: TGCAGTGCTAACTTTCGGATCCCCGCAGGCAACGGATTAGGAGGCTATGGCTACACCTTC. The encoded protein is CSANFRIPAGNGLGGYGYTF.

The genes are TRBV11-2 and TRBJ2-7, with TRBD2 identical over 7 bases. Germline CDR1 and CDR2: SGHAT and FQNNGV. The trim removed 6 bases at V and 3 bases at J, leaving 5 bases unmatched. This CDR3 is built from 13 residues. The DNA of the CDR3 is TGTGCCAGCAGGCCTACTAGCGACTACGAGCAGTACTTC. Its translation is CASRPTSDYEQYF.

Note on this clonotype: Lacking the conserved final phenylalanine or tryptophan, this CDR3 likely reflects a read error. Because the CDR3's place on the DNA is in doubt, the DNA is left out and the CDR3 is given as listed by TCRdb. V usage is TRBV2 and J usage is TRBJ2-1; the tabulated D call, TRBD1, remains unverified against the DNA. With termini counted, the CDR3 has 10 amino acids. Per germline, CDR1 SNHLY and CDR2 FYNNEI. CDR3 loop: CASSGTVSSI.

The chain links TRBV27 to TRBJ2-7, with a weak D call TRBD2 (6 bases). The CDR3 covers 13 residues. Germline V gives CDR1 MNHEY, CDR2 SMNVEV (reference sequence). The germline V and J ends were trimmed by 0 bases and 6 bases, with 9 bases remaining between them. This chain's CDR3 is CASSLSEGGEQYF. CDR3 DNA: TGTGCCAGCAGTTTATCCGAGGGAGGCGAGCAGTACTTC.

Only a few counts were recorded for this clonotype. The gene calls are TRBV10-3 and TRBJ1-1, with D unclear. The V gene's germline CDR1 is ENHRY and CDR2 SYGVKD. Trimming cost V 6 bases and J 8 bases, with 13 bases left between them. This CDR3 contains 12 residues. The CDR3 loop reads CAIRTSENEAFF. DNA of the CDR3: TGTGCCATCAGAACCTCAGAGAACGAAGCTTTCTTT.

The chain combines TRBV27 with TRBJ2-5, with D unclear. Germline CDR1 is MNHEY and CDR2 is SMNVEV (reference sequence). V was shortened by 7 bases and J by 5 bases, with 11 bases between the two germline ends. The CDR3 has 12 residues. CDR3 loop: CASIPKSETQYF. The CDR3 region has the DNA TGTGCCAGCATCCCTAAGAGCGAGACCCAGTACTTC.

V and J are TRBV2 and TRBJ2-5, with TRBD2 matching over 9 bases. The germline V gene has CDR1 SNHLY and CDR2 FYNNEI. The junction had 5 bases not matched to a gene; V was cut back by 7 bases and J by 5 bases. The CDR3 is 13 residues long. CDR3 in amino acids: CASIQRGVETQYF. The CDR3 nucleotides are TGTGCCAGCATACAGCGGGGGGTTGAGACCCAGTACTTC.

The V and J genes are TRBV7-8 and TRBJ1-2; TRBD1 is a possible D gene (5 bases). Per the germline V gene, CDR1 is SGHVS and CDR2 is FQNEAQ. V was clipped by 4 bases and J by 7 bases, with 13 bases between them. The length of the CDR3 is 13 residues. The CDR3 reads CASSSQDGGGYTF. The CDR3 DNA reads TGTGCCAGCAGCTCACAGGACGGTGGTGGCTACACCTTC.

This clonotype was counted between two and nine times. The rearrangement uses TRBV7-2 and TRBJ1-5, with unresolved D. In germline, CDR1 is SGHTA, CDR2 FQGNSA. The CDR3 sequence is 17 residues long. Trimming pared 1 base from V and 2 bases from J, leaving 15 bases between. CDR3 loop: CASSLVSPGKGNQPQHF. The CDR3 nucleotides are TGTGCCAGCAGCTTAGTATCCCCGGGGAAGGGCAATCAGCCCCAGCATTTT.

The sample holds many counts of this clonotype. This chain joins TRBV7-2 and TRBJ2-1, with TRBD2 matching 7 bases. The CDR3 extends over 15 amino acids. Germline CDR1 and CDR2: SGHTA and FQGNSA. V lost 4 bases and J lost 2; bases outside the gene matches: 5. Written as DNA, the CDR3 is TGTGCCAGCAGCTATTTGGGGGGGGCCTACAATGAGCAGTTCTTC. Its translation is CASSYLGGAYNEQFF.

The genes are TRBV6-2 or TRBV6-3 and TRBJ2-1; D not resolved. CDR3 length equals 14 residues. V was trimmed by 0 bases and J by 6 bases, leaving 9 bases between them. Per germline, CDR1 MNHEY and CDR2 SVGEGT. The CDR3 nucleotides are TGTGCCAGCAGTTACTCAAGGAGTGGCAATGAGCAGTTCTTC. Translation: CASSYSRSGNEQFF.

This clonotype was seen only a few times. This sequence joins TRBV29-1 and TRBJ2-6; TRBD2 is a possible D gene (6 bases). The CDR3 totals 14 residues. CDR1 is SQVTM, CDR2 ANQGSEA, per germline. Trimming pared 6 bases from V and 6 bases from J, leaving 15 bases between. CDR3 coding DNA: TGCAGCGTGCGGGGCGGAAGGCTGGCCAACGTCCTGACTTTC. Its translation: CSVRGGRLANVLTF.